The clone carrying this TCR beta chain was seen more than once but under ten times. Its specificity is not known. This specimen comes from a study of T cells after posttransplantation cyclophosphamide. Study conclusions and caveats: TRB clonality was highly associated with recipient CMV seropositivity and reactivation. Later blood repertoires were often dominated by clones from the donor CD8+ memory compartment. Blood and skin or GI T cell repertoires showed limited TRB overlap.

The method was immunoSEQ multiplex PCR; TCRdb's version includes in-frame clones alone and lacks a portion of them. The sample holds 35,000 to 50,000 clones; less than 95% are singletons and the top ten take less than 2.5%. Treatment was busulfan-fludarabine conditioning, a marrow graft, and cyclophosphamide on days +3 and +4. CDR1 is GTSNPN, CDR2 SVGIG, per germline (reference sequence). After removal of 1 base from V and 7 bases from J, the junction contained 8 bases not matched to a gene. This CDR3 has 15 amino acids. The rearrangement joins TRBV30 to TRBJ2-1, with 9 bases that match TRBD1. This receptor was obtained from a male patient between 60 and 69 years old who received an allogeneic stem cell transplant from a related donor and was CMV-positive. Some T cells may arise from the graft donor. This material consisted of PBMCs, taken around 63 days after allogeneic stem cell transplant with posttransplant cyclophosphamide. In DNA form, the CDR3 reads TGTGCCTGGAGTGGGACAGGGGCCGGGGCTAATGAGCAGTTCTTC. Residues: CAWSGTGAGANEQFF. Full variable domain (rest looked up from reference TRBV30 and TRBJ2-1): SQTIHQWPATLVQPVGSPLSLECTVEGTSNPNLYWYRQAAGRGLQLLFYSVGIGQISSEVPQNLSASRPQDRQFILSSKKLLLSDSGFYLCAWSGTGAGANEQFFGPGTRLTVL.